Listed here are 10 T cell receptor beta chains from one sample, sequenced in a study of early T cells in non-severe SARS-CoV-2 infection. TCRdb independently ran MiXCR on the 5' RACE reads; one entry per CDR3 protein. There are about 90,000 distinct CDR3 sequences in the sample; roughly 12% occur only once, and approximately 4.7% lies in the top ten. The sequencing here drew on whole blood, taken at baseline. These receptors were obtained from an adult who was a healthcare worker with PCR-confirmed SARS-CoV-2 infection or an uninfected control (not recorded which).

This clonotype was picked up a small number of times. J is TRBJ2-1 and V is TRBV29-1, with 11 bases identical to TRBD2. CDR1 and CDR2 from the germline V gene are SQVTM and ANQGSEA. V lost 0 bases to trimming and J lost 7 bases; unmatched junction nucleotides: 5. This CDR3 is 15 amino acids long. The CDR3 here is CSVEEPSGRMNEQFF. Here the CDR3 DNA reads TGCAGCGTTGAAGAACCTAGCGGGAGGATGAATGAGCAGTTCTTC.

This clonotype was recorded many times. The chain uses TRBV2 and TRBJ1-1, with TRBD1 as a possible D gene (6 bases). CDR1 and CDR2 (germline): SNHLY, FYNNEI. Trimming stripped 7 bases from V and 4 bases from J, with 16 bases between. The CDR3 length is 14 residues. The CDR3 DNA is TGTGCCAGCATCCTCGTAAAGGGGGGCACTGAAGCTTTCTTT. Translated, it gives CASILVKGGTEAFF.

The chain links TRBV12-3 or TRBV12-4 to TRBJ2-5, with 9 bases that match TRBD1. V lost 4 bases, J lost 5 bases, and 8 bases stayed unmatched. CDR3 length: 15 residues. DNA for the CDR3: TGTGCCAGCAGTTACCCGGGGACAGGGTTGGAGACCCAGTACTTC. Translated: CASSYPGTGLETQYF.

This clonotype turned up a few times. V is TRBV12-3 or TRBV12-4 and J is TRBJ2-5; 8 bases fit TRBD2. CDR3 length equals 14 residues. Trimming at V came to 5 bases and at J to 4 bases, leaving 6 bases not matched to a gene. The DNA of the CDR3 is TGTGCCAGCAGTAGGAGCGGGGGTGGAGAGACCCAGTACTTC. As protein: CASSRSGGGETQYF.

This clonotype was counted between two and nine times. The chain joins TRBV10-3 to TRBJ2-5; weak D call: TRBD2 (6 bases). V gave up 3 bases and J gave up 4 bases, with 9 bases separating them. Germline V gives CDR1 ENHRY, CDR2 SYGVKD. The CDR3 is 13 residues long. CDR3 DNA sequence: TGTGCCATCAGTGACAAGGGAGGAGAGACCCAGTACTTC. Translating gives CAISDKGGETQYF.

The J gene is TRBJ1-2, the V gene TRBV20-1; unclear D gene. V lost 4 bases to trimming and J lost 2 bases, with 5 bases between them. This CDR3 spans 11 amino acids. Germline V gene data show CDR1 as DFQATT and CDR2 as SNEGSKA (reference sequence). The CDR3 spells CSATANYGYTF. CDR3 in DNA: TGCAGTGCTACAGCAAACTATGGCTACACCTTC.

The V call is TRBV12-3 or TRBV12-4, the J call TRBJ2-7, with unresolved D. This CDR3 has 14 residues. V lost 3 bases and J lost 2, with 11 bases in between. The CDR3 DNA follows: TGTGCCAGCAGTTTGGGCCCTTTCCCCTACGAGCAGTACTTC. Translated: CASSLGPFPYEQYF.

Only a few counts were recorded for this clonotype. V usage is TRBV18 and J usage is TRBJ1-2, with D possibly TRBD1 on 6 matching bases. This CDR3 contains 14 residues. Germline values: CDR1 KGHSH, CDR2 LQKENI. The V end was cut by 0 bases, the J end by 3 bases, with 8 bases between. The CDR3 DNA is TGTGCCAGCTCACCACCGGGGGGGCACTATGGCTACACCTTC. Protein sequence: CASSPPGGHYGYTF.

A few counts support this clonotype. The V call is TRBV5-1, the J call TRBJ1-1, with D tentatively TRBD1 (5 bases). V was pared by 3 bases and J by 5 bases, with 14 bases between. This CDR3 comprises 14 residues. Germline-derived CDR1 and CDR2 are SGHRS and YFSETQ. The CDR3 nucleotides are TGCGCCAGCAGCTCCCAGGGATTGGGAACTGAAGCTTTCTTT. Its protein product is CASSSQGLGTEAFF.

The V gene is TRBV7-9, the J gene TRBJ2-6, with 8 nucleotides matching TRBD1. The germline V gene has CDR1 SEHNR and CDR2 FQNEAQ (reference sequence). The length of the CDR3 is 16 residues. Trimming at V came to 5 bases and at J to 0 bases, leaving 3 bases not matched to a gene. Here the CDR3 DNA reads TGTGCCAGCAGCCACAGGGGGTCCTCTGGGGCCAACGTCCTGACTTTC. Its translation is CASSHRGSSGANVLTF.